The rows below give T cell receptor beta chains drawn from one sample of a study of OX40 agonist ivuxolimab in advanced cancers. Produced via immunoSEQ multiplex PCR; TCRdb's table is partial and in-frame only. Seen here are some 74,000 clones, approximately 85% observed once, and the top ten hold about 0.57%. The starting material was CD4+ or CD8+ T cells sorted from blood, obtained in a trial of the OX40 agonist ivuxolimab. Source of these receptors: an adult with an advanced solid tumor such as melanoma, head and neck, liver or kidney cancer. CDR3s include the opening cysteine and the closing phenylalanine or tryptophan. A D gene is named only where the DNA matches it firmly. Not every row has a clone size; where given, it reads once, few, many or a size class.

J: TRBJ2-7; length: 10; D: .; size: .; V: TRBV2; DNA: TGTGCCAGCAAAACCTACGAGCAGTACTTC; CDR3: CASKTYEQYF
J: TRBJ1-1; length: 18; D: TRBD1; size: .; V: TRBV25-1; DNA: TGTGCCAGCAGTGGGTTGACAGGGGCTGAGACGCTGAACACTGAAGCTTTCTTT; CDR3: CASSGLTGAETLNTEAFF
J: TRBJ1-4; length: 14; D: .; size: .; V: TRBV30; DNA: TGTGCCTGGAGGGAAAGTGGGGCTAATGAAAAACTGTTTTTT; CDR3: CAWRESGANEKLFF
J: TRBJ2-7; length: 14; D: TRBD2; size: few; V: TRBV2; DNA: TGTGCCAGCAGTGAACGGACTAGCGGGACTGATTACCGTTTC; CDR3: CASSERTSGTDYRF
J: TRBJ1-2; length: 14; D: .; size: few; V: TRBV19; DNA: TGTGCCAGTAGTAGCCACAGGGAGAGCTATGGCTACACCTTC; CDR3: CASSSHRESYGYTF
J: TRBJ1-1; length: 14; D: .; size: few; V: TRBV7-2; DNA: TGTGCCAGCAGCTTAGGGGGGAGGGGAACTGAAGCTTTCTTT; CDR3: CASSLGGRGTEAFF
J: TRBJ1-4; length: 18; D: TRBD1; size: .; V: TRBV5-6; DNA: TGTGCCAGCAGCTCATCTATCGAAGGGACAGCCGCTTATGAAAAACTGTTTTTT; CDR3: CASSSSIEGTAAYEKLFF
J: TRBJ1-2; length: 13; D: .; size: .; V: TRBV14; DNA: TGTGCCAGCAGCCAAGGACGGAGCTATGGCTACACCTTC; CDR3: CASSQGRSYGYTF
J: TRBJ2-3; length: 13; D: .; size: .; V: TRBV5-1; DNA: TGCGCCAGCAGCTTTACCGAGTTAGATACGCAGTATTTT; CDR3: CASSFTELDTQYF
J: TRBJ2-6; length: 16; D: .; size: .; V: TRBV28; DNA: TGTGCCAGCAGTTTGAACGGGAGCCCTGGGGCCAACGTCCTGACTTTC; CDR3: CASSLNGSPGANVLTF
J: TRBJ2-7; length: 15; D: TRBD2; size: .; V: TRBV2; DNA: TGTGCCAGCAGTGCCCAGCGGGGGGGCCAGTACGAGCAGTACTTC; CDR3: CASSAQRGGQYEQYF
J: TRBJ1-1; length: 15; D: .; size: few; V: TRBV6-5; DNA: TGTGCCAGCAGTTACTCACGCGCCGGGGATACTGAAGCTTTCTTT; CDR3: CASSYSRAGDTEAFF
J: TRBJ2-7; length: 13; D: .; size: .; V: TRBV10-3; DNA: TGTGCCATCAGGGGGACGGTTACCTACGAGCAGTACTTC; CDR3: CAIRGTVTYEQYF
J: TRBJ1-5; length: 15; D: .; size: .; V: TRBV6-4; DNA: TGTGCCAGCAGTGAGAAACCGTATAGCAATCAGCCCCAGCATTTT; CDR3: CASSEKPYSNQPQHF
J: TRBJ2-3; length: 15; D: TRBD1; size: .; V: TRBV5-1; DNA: TGCGCCAGCAGCTTCGGACAGGGTTTCACAGATACGCAGTATTTT; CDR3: CASSFGQGFTDTQYF
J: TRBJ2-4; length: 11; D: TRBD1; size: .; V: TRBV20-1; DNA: TGCAGTGCTCAGGGGGAAAACATTCAGTACTTC; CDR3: CSAQGENIQYF
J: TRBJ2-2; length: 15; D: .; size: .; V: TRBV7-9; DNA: TGTGCCAGCAGCTCTCCGCAGAGGAACACCGGGGAGCTGTTTTTT; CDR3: CASSSPQRNTGELFF
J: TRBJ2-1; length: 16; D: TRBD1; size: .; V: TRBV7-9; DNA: TGTGCCAGCAGCTCCGCAACCGGGACAGGGCTCAATGAGCAGTTCTTC; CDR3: CASSSATGTGLNEQFF
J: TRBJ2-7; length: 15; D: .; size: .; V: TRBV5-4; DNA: TGTGCCAGCAGCTTACCAGGGGTAGGATCCTACGAGCAGTACTTC; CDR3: CASSLPGVGSYEQYF
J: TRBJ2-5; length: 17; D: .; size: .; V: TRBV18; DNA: TGTGCCAGCTCACCTCCCCCAGGTGCAGGGGCACAAGAGACCCAGTACTTC; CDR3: CASSPPPGAGAQETQYF
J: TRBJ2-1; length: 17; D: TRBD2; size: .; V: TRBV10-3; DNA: TGTGCCATCAGTGAGTCGACTAGCGGGAGAGCCTACAATGAGCAGTTCTTC; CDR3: CAISESTSGRAYNEQFF
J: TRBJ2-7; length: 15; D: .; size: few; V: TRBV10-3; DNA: TGTGCCATCAGTGAGCGGAAAGGAACCTCCTACGAGCAGTACTTC; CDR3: CAISERKGTSYEQYF
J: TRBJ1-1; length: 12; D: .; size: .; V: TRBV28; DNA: TGTGCCAGCAGTTCACGGGGCACTGAAGCTTTCTTT; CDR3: CASSSRGTEAFF
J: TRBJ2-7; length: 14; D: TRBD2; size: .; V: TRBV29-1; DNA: TGCAGCGCCCGCGGGGGGCTAAGCTCCTACGAGCAGTACTTC; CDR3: CSARGGLSSYEQYF
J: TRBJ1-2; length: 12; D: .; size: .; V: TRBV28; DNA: TGTGCCAGCTCCCAGGCCGGGGGGGGCTACACCTTC; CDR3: CASSQAGGGYTF
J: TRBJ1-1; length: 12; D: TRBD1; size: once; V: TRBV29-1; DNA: TGCAGCGCCCGGACAGGGTTGGCTGAAGCTTTCTTT; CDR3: CSARTGLAEAFF
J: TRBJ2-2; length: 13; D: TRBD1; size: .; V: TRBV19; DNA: TGTGCCAGTACCTCGACAGGGCCCGGGGAGCTGTTTTTT; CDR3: CASTSTGPGELFF
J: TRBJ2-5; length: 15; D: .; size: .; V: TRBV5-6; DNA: TGTGCCAGCAGCTTGGGGTTGACAACCCAAGAGACCCAGTACTTC; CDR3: CASSLGLTTQETQYF
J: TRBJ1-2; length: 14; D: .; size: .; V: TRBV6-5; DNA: TGTGCCAGCAGCCCCCCCGGGGGTTTGGGAGGCTACACCTTC; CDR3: CASSPPGGLGGYTF
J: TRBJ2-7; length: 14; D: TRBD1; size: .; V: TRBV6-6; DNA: TGTGCCAGCACGGGGGACAGGGGATCCTACGAGCAGTACTTC; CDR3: CASTGDRGSYEQYF
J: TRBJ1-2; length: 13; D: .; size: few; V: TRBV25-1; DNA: TGTGCCAGCAGTGAAGGTGGTTCCTATGGCTACACCTTC; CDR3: CASSEGGSYGYTF
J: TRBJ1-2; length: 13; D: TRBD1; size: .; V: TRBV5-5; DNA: TGTGCCAGCAGCTTCCAGGGGGACTATGGCTACACCTTC; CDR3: CASSFQGDYGYTF
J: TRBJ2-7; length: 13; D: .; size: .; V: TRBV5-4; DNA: TGTGCCAGCAGCGGTAGGAGCTCCTACGAGCAGTACTTC; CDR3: CASSGRSSYEQYF
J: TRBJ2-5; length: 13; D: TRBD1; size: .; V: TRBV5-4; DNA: TGTGCCAGCGTTCCACAGGGGCAAGAGACCCAGTACTTC; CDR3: CASVPQGQETQYF
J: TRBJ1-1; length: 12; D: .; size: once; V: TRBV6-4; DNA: TGTGCCAGCCGGGGGGTGGAAACTGAAGCTTTCTTT; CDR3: CASRGVETEAFF